Reported below is one TCR beta chain. The target of this receptor is not known. Per-nucleotide qualities are absent, and no much larger clonotype sits a single base away. The sample originates from a study of blood T cell repertoires in COVID-19 (dated by TCRdb to between 2020 and 2021). Context from the whole study: The collaborator samples originated in the United States, Italy and Spain and spanned the acute and convalescent phases of COVID-19. Where available, HLA class I and class II types were taken from metadata supplied by the sample provider and were not determined by assay-based typing. The prospective study material was composed of cDNA or gDNA derived from T cells, B-cell-depleted T cells, or PBMCs. The repertoires were made available in a free public database intended to serve as a resource for research on the immune response to SARS-CoV-2. Subjects who had been exposed to COVID-19, were actively infected with it, or had recovered from it provided the deeply sampled blood TCRbeta repertoires that made up the dataset. The samples were drawn from two sources: the first 160 participants of the ongoing ImmuneRACE study, and 1,000 to 1,500 subjects contributed by 6 global collaborators. Sample metadata almost always included a de-identified subject ID, COVID-19 status, age in years and sex.

The investigation overall reported the following: How much clinical and demographic metadata was included differed by source and by participant, and the metadata was provided uncurated.

TCRbeta CDR3 regions were amplified from genomic DNA using the immunoSEQ Assay, a bias-controlled multiplex PCR. In the original analysis: Within the assay, amplification of reference gene primers was used to estimate how many nucleated cells each sample contained. To quantify the absolute abundance of each unique TCRbeta CDR3 rearrangement, sequence reads were collapsed and filtered. For each sample, productive Simpson clonality was calculated by taking the square root of Simpson's diversity index across productive rearrangements. TCRdb carries this immuneACCESS record with in-frame sequences only. Its versions omit some clonotypes, under half of them owing to an unresolved V gene in the studies checked, with the rest unexplained. The DNA gave D and trimming, while V, J and clone size come from that table. The sample data list 180,000 or so clones, and about 89% of these were observed just once. Together, the top ten hold around 2.3% of the sample.

From a lookup of the germline V gene (reference sequence), CDR1 and CDR2 are LGHDT and YNNKEL. From the cysteine through the phenylalanine, the CDR3 covers 13 amino acids. Of the read, only the CDR3 DNA is kept; its 39 bases are in frame from base 1. A distance of 9 bases separates the germline ends of V and J, which lose 2 bases and 5 bases respectively. The collaborating institutions used their own protocols to collect whole blood in K2EDTA tubes. For TCRbeta analysis, collaborators shipped samples in one of three forms: frozen whole blood, isolated PBMCs, or DNA extracted from either of those sample types.

The V and J genes are TRBV3-1 (or the pseudogene TRBV3-2) and TRBJ1-1, with the D gene not confidently named. The sequence was collected from a middle-aged man with active or convalescent COVID-19. Sequenced input: peripheral blood. In nucleotide form, the sequence is TGTGCCAGCAGCCAACCTCCCCGTACTGAAGCTTTCTTT. The translation is CASSQPPRTEAFF.